The T cell receptor (beta chain) under discussion was sequenced for a study of blood T cells in healthy people across ages. Trimming left V 0 bases short and J 3 bases short, with 12 bases between. The CDR3 extends over 15 amino acids. From germline, CDR1 is SGDLS and CDR2 YYNGEE. The use of a sample-barcoded 5' primer and a J-beta primer mix characterized a second PCR of about 7 to 12 cycles. One entry per CDR3 protein results from TCRdb running MiXCR on the 5' RACE reads. The sample carries a few hundred thousand distinct CDR3 sequences, 27% recorded once. The source of this sequence is an older woman in good health. Sequencing was performed on blood. The chain carries TRBV9 and TRBJ2-5; possible D gene TRBD1, 6 bases. CDR3 nucleotides: TGTGCCAGCAGCGTAGGTGGGACAACTAAAGAGACCCAGTACTTC. Translated: CASSVGGTTKETQYF.